This T cell receptor beta chain was identified in a study of CD8+ T cells in alopecia areata. Broader study findings: The study found higher clonality in lesional than normal scalp, especially in alopecia totalis/universalis. Scalp repertoires also include resident alphabeta T cells from normal skin. Patients shared TCRs less clearly than mice did, possibly owing to HLA.

A word on this clone: Its antigen remains unknown.

The authors extracted RNA and reverse transcribed it into cDNA as the sequencing template. Produced via immunoSEQ multiplex PCR; TCRdb's table is partial and in-frame only. In the table there are 90,000 to 120,000 clones, under 65% of which are singletons. Peripheral blood samples and lesional scalp punch biopsies were obtained from alopecia areata patients. V was clipped by 4 bases and J by 9 bases, with 11 bases between them. CDR3 length equals 12 residues. The germline V gene has CDR1 MNHEY and CDR2 SMNVEV (reference sequence). The sequence derives from a human donor with alopecia areata. Sequencing was performed on NKG2D-low CD8+ T cells sorted from blood. V is TRBV27 and J is TRBJ2-3; D unclear. The CDR3 DNA sequence: TGTGCCAGCAGTTCATCTATGGGGACGCAGTATTTT. Translation gives CASSSSMGTQYF.